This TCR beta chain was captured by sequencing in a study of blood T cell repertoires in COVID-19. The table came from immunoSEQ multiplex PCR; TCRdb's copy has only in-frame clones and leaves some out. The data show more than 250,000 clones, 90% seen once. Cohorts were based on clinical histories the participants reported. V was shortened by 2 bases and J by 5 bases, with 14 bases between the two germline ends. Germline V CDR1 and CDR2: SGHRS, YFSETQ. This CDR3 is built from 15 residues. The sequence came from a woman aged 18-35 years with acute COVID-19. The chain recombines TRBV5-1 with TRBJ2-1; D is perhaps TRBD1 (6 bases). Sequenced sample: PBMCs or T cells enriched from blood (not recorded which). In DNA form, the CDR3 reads TGCGCCAGCAGCTTAGTCCAGGGGTTAAACAATGAGCAGTTCTTC. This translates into CASSLVQGLNNEQFF.